The 13 T cell receptor beta chains in this list originate from one sample, sequenced in a study of metastatic and nonmetastatic thyroid tumors (dated by TCRdb to 2020 to 2022). The method was PCR. Sequencer: Illumina HiSeq 4000. Through fastp at Q25 and MiXCR, TCRdb rebuilt clones from the public reads, retaining in-frame beta chains. For this sample the table gives 25,000 to 30,000 clones, of which over 20% were detected only once. The ten largest clones capture 13% to 15% of the sample. None of the patients had been given any treatment before thyroid surgery. Input material: blood. Source of these receptors: a female donor with papillary thyroid cancer or a benign thyroid nodule (not recorded which). Some clones in this sample may be carry-over from other donors' samples.

This clone showed up many times. The chain combines TRBV29-1 with TRBJ1-3; no firm D call. The CDR3 covers 13 residues. Trimming took off 7 bases at V and 2 bases at J, with 12 bases between the two ends. Germline V gene data show CDR1 as SQVTM and CDR2 as ANQGSEA. The CDR3 region has the DNA TGCAGCGCAAGGGAGGGAACTGGAAACACCATATATTTT. It specifies CSAREGTGNTIYF.

Note on this clone: The limits of the CDR3 on the DNA are not certain, so only TCRdb's listed CDR3 is given. V is TRBV15 and J is TRBJ1-3. CDR1 is LNHNV, CDR2 YYDKDF, per germline (reference sequence). The CDR3 length equals 16 residues, ends included. The CDR3 region is CATIRVGPGAGNTIHF.

This clone was detected a few times. The chain combines TRBV29-1 with TRBJ1-4; no firm D call. From germline, CDR1 is SQVTM and CDR2 ANQGSEA. The CDR3 length is 12 residues. Trimming left V 5 bases short and J 4 bases short, with 8 bases between. CDR3 sequence (DNA): TGCAGCGTTAAACAGAGTAATGAAAAACTGTTTTTT. Its protein product is CSVKQSNEKLFF.

The rearrangement links TRBV9 to TRBJ2-7, with 9 bases fitting TRBD2. The CDR3 length is 15 residues. The germline CDR1 and CDR2 sequences are SGDLS and YYNGEE. J lost 6 bases, V lost 3 bases, and 10 bases had no gene match. The CDR3 DNA is TGTGCCAGCAGCGCTGGTATTAGCGGGGGCTTCGAGCAGTACTTC. Its protein is CASSAGISGGFEQYF.

This clone appeared a few times. The chain has TRBV4-1 and TRBJ2-7; D gene unclear. Deletions cut 1 base from V and 4 bases from J, with 11 bases between. The germline CDR1 and CDR2 sequences are MGHRA and YSYEKL. The CDR3 covers 14 residues. CDR3 protein: CASSQVIVGYEQYF. The CDR3 DNA follows: TGCGCCAGCAGCCAAGTTATTGTAGGTTACGAGCAGTACTTC.

The rearrangement uses TRBV5-8 and TRBJ1-2; D possibly corresponds to TRBD1 (5 bases). The V end was cut by 3 bases, the J end by 4 bases, with 10 bases between. Germline CDR1 SGHTS, CDR2 YDEGEE. The CDR3 contains 13 residues. The CDR3 here is CASSSGLSYGYTF. In nucleotides, the CDR3 is TGTGCCAGCAGCTCGGGACTGAGCTATGGCTACACCTTC.

This clone has at least ten counts. The V gene is TRBV28, the J gene TRBJ1-1, with 7 bases fitting TRBD1. V was pared by 2 bases and J by 6 bases, with 6 bases of the junction left unmatched. CDR3 length equals 14 residues. Germline assignment: CDR1 MDHEN and CDR2 SYDVKM. CDR3 protein: CASSLPHTGAEAFF. The CDR3 coding sequence is TGTGCCAGCAGTTTACCCCACACAGGGGCTGAAGCTTTCTTT.

The chain carries TRBV11-2 and TRBJ2-7; 7 bases align to TRBD2. The CDR3 length is 13 residues. V shed 5 bases and J 3 bases; nucleotides not matched to a gene: 4. CDR1 SGHAT and CDR2 FQNNGV come from the germline V gene. The CDR3 loop reads CASSASGIYEQYF. As DNA, the CDR3 is TGTGCCAGCAGCGCCAGCGGGATCTACGAGCAGTACTTC.

The chain links TRBV9 to TRBJ2-5; D uncertain. The CDR3 spans 15 residues. The V end was cut by 0 bases, the J end by 1 base, with 10 bases between. Germline V gene lookup returns CDR1 SGDLS and CDR2 YYNGEE. The chain's CDR3 is CASSVAGRPQETQYF. DNA for the CDR3: TGTGCCAGCAGCGTAGCTGGGCGACCCCAAGAGACCCAGTACTTC.

This clone was recorded many times. Other DNA variants within this sample encode the same CDR3. This CDR3 is CASSDNRNQPQHF. Here the CDR3 DNA reads TGTGCCAGCTCCGATAATCGCAATCAGCCCCAGCATTTT. The rearrangement links TRBV18 to TRBJ1-5, with D unresolved. The V gene's germline CDR1 is KGHSH and CDR2 LQKENI. The CDR3 extends over 13 amino acids. V shed 6 bases and J shed 2 bases, with 8 bases lying between them.

This clone qualifies as medium-sized. The CDR3 region has the DNA TGTGCCAGCAGTTCCCGGACAGAAGAGACCCAGTACTTC. Protein sequence: CASSSRTEETQYF. The chain has TRBV6-2 or TRBV6-3 and TRBJ2-5; the D gene is possibly TRBD1 (6 bases). CDR3 size: 13 residues. Germline lookup yields CDR1 MNHEY and CDR2 SVGEGT. V was cut by 4 bases and J by 3 bases, with 9 bases left in between.

This clone was seen repeatedly, ten times or more. The J gene is TRBJ1-1, the V gene TRBV28, with D possibly TRBD1 on 6 matching bases. The germline CDR1 and CDR2 sequences are MDHEN and SYDVKM. The CDR3 extends over 15 amino acids. V was trimmed by 7 bases and J by 5 bases, leaving 20 bases between them. CDR3 loop: CASISTGAPGTEAFF. Written as DNA, the CDR3 is TGTGCCAGCATTAGCACGGGGGCGCCGGGGACTGAAGCTTTCTTT.

This clone was seen once. A much larger clone differs from this one at a single base, so this may be a read error. This sequence joins TRBV11-2 and TRBJ2-3; 8 bases agree with TRBD2. The trim removed 5 bases at V and 6 bases at J, leaving 10 bases unmatched. This CDR3 comprises 15 residues. The germline V gene has CDR1 SGHAT and CDR2 FQNNGV. The CDR3 DNA sequence: TGTGCCAGCAGCACCTCTAGCGGGCGTACGGATACGCAGTATTTT. It codes for CASSTSSGRTDTQYF.